Given below is one TCR beta chain in context. It lacks a known antigen. The record has no base qualities; no much larger clone is one base away. The sample originates from a study of blood T cell repertoires in COVID-19 (dated by TCRdb to the early 2020s). Study-wide context: Samples covering the acute and convalescent phases of COVID-19 were provided by collaborators in the United States, Italy and Spain. The material from the prospective study consisted of cDNA or gDNA derived from T cells, B-cell-depleted T cells, or PBMCs. Subjects who had been exposed to COVID-19, were actively infected with it, or had recovered from it provided the deeply sampled blood TCRbeta repertoires that made up the dataset. A freely available public database, intended as a resource for researchers studying the immune response to SARS-CoV-2, is where the repertoires were released. The samples were drawn from the first 160 participants of the ongoing ImmuneRACE study and from 1,254 subjects provided by 6 global collaborators. A de-identified subject ID, COVID-19 status, age in years and sex were almost always included in the sample metadata. Where available, HLA class I and class II types were taken from metadata supplied by the sample provider and were not determined by assay-based typing.

The V and J ends are trimmed by 5 bases and 7 bases, leaving 11 bases between them. CDR1 and CDR2 are drawn from the germline V gene: MNHEY, SVGAGI. Including cysteine and phenylalanine, the CDR3 has 13 amino acids. Only CDR3 DNA is held: 39 bases, read in frame from base 1. Each collaborating institution followed its own protocols to collect whole blood in K2EDTA tubes. Collaborator samples were shipped for TCRbeta analysis as frozen whole blood, isolated PBMCs, or DNA extracted from either sample type. General conclusions and limits of the study: The quantity of clinical and demographic metadata differed by source and by participant and was supplied without curation.

TCRbeta CDR3 regions were amplified from genomic DNA by means of the immunoSEQ Assay, a bias-controlled multiplex PCR. The authors' analysis ran thus. Within the assay, amplification of reference gene primers was used to estimate how many nucleated cells each sample contained. To quantify the absolute abundance of each unique TCRbeta CDR3 rearrangement, sequence reads were collapsed and filtered. Productive Simpson clonality was computed per sample as the square root of Simpson's diversity index over productive rearrangements. What TCRdb holds here is the immuneACCESS table cut down to in-frame rearrangements. Part of the clones is not present; checked against another copy, under half of the missing clones reflect an unresolved V gene, and the others are unexplained. The V and J calls and the clone size are those of that table, but D and trimming were determined from the DNA. A total of 200,000 to 250,000 clones appear in this sample, 84% of them only once. Of the sample, 15% to 20% is held by the ten largest clones.

The sample taken for sequencing was peripheral blood. The sequence came from a woman aged 80 or over with active or convalescent COVID-19. The sequence joins TRBV6-5 to TRBJ2-2; the D gene is perhaps TRBD1, from 6 matching bases. DNA sequence: TGTGCCAGCAGTAGTCACAGGGACGGGGAGCTGTTTTTT. Its coded protein is CASSSHRDGELFF.